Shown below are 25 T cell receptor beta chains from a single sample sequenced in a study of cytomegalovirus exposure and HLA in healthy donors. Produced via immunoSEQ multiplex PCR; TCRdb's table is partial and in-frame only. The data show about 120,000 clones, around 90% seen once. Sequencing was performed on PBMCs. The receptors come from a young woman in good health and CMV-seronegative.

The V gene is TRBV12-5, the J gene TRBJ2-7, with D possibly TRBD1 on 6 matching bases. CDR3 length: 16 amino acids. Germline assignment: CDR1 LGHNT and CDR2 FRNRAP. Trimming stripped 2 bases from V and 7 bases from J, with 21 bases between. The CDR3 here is CASGLTRGGTTPEQYF. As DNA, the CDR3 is TGTGCTAGTGGTTTGACACGAGGGGGTACGACCCCTGAGCAGTACTTC. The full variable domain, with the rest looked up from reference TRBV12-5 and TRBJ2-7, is DARVTQTPRHKVTEMGQEVTMRCQPILGHNTVFWYRQTMMQGLELLAYFRNRAPLDDSGMPKDRFSAEMPDATLATLKIQPSEPRDSAVYFCASGLTRGGTTPEQYFGPGTRLTVT.

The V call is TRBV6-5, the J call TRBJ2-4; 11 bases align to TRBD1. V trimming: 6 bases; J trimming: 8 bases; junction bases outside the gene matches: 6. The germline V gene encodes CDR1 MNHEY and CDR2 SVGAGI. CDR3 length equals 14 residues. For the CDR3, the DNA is TGTGCCAGCAGATACGGACAGGGGGCTTACATTCAGTACTTC. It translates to CASRYGQGAYIQYF.

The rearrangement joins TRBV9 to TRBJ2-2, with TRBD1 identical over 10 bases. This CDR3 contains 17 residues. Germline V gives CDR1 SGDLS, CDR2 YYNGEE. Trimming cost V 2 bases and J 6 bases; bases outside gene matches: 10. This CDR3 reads CASSVTRDRGMSGELFF. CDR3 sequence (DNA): TGTGCCAGCAGCGTTACCCGGGACAGGGGTATGTCCGGGGAGCTGTTTTTT.

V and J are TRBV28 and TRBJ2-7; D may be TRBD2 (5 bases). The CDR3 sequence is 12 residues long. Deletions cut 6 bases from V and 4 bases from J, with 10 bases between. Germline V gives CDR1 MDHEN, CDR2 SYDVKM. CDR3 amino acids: CASSGIRYEQYF. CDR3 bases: TGTGCCAGCAGCGGGATTAGGTACGAGCAGTACTTC.

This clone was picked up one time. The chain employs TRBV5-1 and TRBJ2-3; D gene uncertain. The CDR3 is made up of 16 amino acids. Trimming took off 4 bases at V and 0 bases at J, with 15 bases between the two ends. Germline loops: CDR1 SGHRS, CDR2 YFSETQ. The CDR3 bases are TGCGCCAGCAGCCGCCGAGAGTTAGCTAGCACAGATACGCAGTATTTT. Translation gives CASSRRELASTDTQYF.

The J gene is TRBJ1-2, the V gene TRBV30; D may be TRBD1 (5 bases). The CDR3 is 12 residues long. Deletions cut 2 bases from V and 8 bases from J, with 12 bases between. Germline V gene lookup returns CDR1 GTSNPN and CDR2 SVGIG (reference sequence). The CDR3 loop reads CAWSQAGRGYTF. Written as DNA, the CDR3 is TGTGCCTGGAGTCAGGCAGGGAGGGGCTACACCTTC.

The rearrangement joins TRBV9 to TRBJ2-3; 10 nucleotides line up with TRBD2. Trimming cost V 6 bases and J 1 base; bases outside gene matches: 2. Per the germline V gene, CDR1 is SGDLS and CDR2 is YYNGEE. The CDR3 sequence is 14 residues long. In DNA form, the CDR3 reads TGTGCCAGCACCGGGACTAGCGGCACAGATACGCAGTATTTT. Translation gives CASTGTSGTDTQYF.

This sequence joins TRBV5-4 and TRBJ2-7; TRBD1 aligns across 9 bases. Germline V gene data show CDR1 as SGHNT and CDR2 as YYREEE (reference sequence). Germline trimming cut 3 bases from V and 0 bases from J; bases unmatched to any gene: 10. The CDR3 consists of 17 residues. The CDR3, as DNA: TGTGCCAGCAGCTCTCCGGGTTGGGACAGGGACTCCTACGAGCAGTACTTC. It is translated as CASSSPGWDRDSYEQYF. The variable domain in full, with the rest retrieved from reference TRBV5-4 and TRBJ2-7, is ETGVTQSPTHLIKTRGQQVTLRCSSQSGHNTVSWYQQALGQGPQFIFQYYREEENGRGNFPPRFSGLQFPNYSSELNVNALELDDSALYLCASSSPGWDRDSYEQYFGPGTRLTVT.

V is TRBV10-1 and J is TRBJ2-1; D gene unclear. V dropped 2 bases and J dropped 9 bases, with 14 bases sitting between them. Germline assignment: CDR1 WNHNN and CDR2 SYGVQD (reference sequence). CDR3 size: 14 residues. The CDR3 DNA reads TGCGCCAGCAGTGAGACCCAACCTAGTGGTGAGCAGTTCTTC. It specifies CASSETQPSGEQFF.

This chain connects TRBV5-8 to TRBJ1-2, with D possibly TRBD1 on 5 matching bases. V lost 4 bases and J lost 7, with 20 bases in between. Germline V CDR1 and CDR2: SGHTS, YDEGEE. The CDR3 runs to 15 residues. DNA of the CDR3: TGTGCCAGCAGCCGAACCGGGGGACCCGCCGCTGGCTACACCTTC. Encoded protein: CASSRTGGPAAGYTF.

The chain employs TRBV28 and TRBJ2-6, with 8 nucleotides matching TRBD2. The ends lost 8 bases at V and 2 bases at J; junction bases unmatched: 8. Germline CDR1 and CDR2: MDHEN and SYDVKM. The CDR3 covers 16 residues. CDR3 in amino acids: CASATPGGAGANVLTF. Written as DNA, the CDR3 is TGTGCCAGCGCGACTCCGGGAGGGGCTGGGGCCAACGTCCTGACTTTC.

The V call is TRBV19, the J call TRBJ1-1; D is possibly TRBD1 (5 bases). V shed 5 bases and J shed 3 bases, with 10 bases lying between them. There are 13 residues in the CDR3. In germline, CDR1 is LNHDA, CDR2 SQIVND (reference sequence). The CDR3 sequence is CASSVLGHTEAFF. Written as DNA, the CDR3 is TGTGCCAGTAGTGTCCTGGGGCACACTGAAGCTTTCTTT.

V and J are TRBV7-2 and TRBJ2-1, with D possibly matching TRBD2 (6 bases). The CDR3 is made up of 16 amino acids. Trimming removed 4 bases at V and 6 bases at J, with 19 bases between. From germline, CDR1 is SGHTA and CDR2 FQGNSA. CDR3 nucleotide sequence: TGTGCCAGCAGCTGGGTAGCGGCCCTCGAGGGCAATGAGCAGTTCTTC. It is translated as CASSWVAALEGNEQFF.

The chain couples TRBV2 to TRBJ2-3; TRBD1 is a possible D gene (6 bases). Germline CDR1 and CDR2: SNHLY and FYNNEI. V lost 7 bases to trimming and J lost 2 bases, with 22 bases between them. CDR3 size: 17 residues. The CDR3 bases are TGTGCCAGCAATTCCCCGGCGACAGGCACCTACACAGATACGCAGTATTTT. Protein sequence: CASNSPATGTYTDTQYF. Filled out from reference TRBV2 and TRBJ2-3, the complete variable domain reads EPEVTQTPSHQVTQMGQEVILRCVPISNHLYFYWYRQILGQKVEFLVSFYNNEISEKSEIFDDQFSVERPDGSNFTLKIRSTKLEDSAMYFCASNSPATGTYTDTQYFGPGTRLTVL.

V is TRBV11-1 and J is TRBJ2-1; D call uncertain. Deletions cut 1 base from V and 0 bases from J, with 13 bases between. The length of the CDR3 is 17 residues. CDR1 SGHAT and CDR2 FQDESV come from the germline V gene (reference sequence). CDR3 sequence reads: CASSLVGGASSYNEQFF. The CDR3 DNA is TGTGCCAGCAGCTTAGTAGGCGGTGCGAGCTCCTACAATGAGCAGTTCTTC.

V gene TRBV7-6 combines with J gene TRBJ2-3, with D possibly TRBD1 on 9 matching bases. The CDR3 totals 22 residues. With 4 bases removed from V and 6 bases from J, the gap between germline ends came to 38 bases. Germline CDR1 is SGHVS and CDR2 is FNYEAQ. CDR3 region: CASSSGVPGQGFGRAPRDTQYF. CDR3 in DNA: TGTGCCAGCAGCTCGGGGGTCCCGGGACAGGGATTCGGGAGGGCCCCGCGGGATACGCAGTATTTT.

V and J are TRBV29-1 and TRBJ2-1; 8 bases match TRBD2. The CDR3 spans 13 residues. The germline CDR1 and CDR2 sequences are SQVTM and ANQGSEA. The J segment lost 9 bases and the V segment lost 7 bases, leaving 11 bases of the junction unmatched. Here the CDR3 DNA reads TGCAGCGAGACAGCGGGAGTAGGTGGTGAGCAGTTCTTC. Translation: CSETAGVGGEQFF.

The CDR3, as DNA: TGTGCCAGCAGCTTAGGTAGCGGGAGGGCCATTAAGGCCCAGTACTTC. Translation: CASSLGSGRAIKAQYF. V usage is TRBV11-3 and J usage is TRBJ2-5; 11 bases are shared with TRBD2. Looked up from germline, CDR1 is SGHNT and CDR2 is YENEEA. Trimming cost V 1 base and J 9 bases; bases outside gene matches: 10. This CDR3 is 16 amino acids long.

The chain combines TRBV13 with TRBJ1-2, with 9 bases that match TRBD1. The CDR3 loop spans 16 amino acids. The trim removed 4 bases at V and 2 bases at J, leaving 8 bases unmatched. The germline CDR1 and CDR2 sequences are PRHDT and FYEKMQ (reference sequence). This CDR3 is CASSSEGQGANYGYTF. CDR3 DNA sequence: TGTGCCAGCAGCTCGGAGGGACAGGGAGCAAACTATGGCTACACCTTC.

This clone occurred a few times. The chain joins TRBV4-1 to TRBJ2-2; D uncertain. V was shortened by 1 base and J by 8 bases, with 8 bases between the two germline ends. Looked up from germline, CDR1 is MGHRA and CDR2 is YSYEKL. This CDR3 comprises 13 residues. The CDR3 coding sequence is TGCGCCAGCAGCCAAGGCGCCATGGGGGAGCTGTTTTTT. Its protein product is CASSQGAMGELFF.

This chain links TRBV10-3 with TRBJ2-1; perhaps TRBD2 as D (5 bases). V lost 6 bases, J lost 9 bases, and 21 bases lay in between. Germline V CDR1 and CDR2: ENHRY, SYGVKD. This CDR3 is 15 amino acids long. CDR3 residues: CAISPDWPSRGEQFF. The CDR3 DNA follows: TGTGCCATCAGCCCGGACTGGCCCTCCCGAGGTGAGCAGTTCTTC.

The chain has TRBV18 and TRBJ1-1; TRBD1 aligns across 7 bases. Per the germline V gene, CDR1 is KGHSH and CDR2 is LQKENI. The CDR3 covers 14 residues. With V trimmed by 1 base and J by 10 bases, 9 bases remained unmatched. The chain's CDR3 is CASSPRRATGRAFF. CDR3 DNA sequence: TGTGCCAGCTCACCACGGAGGGCGACAGGGCGAGCTTTCTTT.

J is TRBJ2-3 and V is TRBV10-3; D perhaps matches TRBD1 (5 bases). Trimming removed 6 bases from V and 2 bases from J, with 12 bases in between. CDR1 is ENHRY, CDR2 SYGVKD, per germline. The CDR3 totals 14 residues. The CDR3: CAIRAGSDTDTQYF. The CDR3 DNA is TGTGCCATCAGGGCAGGGTCGGACACAGATACGCAGTATTTT.

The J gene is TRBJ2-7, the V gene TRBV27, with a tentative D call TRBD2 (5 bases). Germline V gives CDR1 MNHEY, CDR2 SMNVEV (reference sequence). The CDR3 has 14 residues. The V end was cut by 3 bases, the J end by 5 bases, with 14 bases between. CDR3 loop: CASSFLEKGDEQYF. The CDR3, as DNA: TGTGCCAGCAGTTTTCTCGAGAAGGGAGACGAGCAGTACTTC.

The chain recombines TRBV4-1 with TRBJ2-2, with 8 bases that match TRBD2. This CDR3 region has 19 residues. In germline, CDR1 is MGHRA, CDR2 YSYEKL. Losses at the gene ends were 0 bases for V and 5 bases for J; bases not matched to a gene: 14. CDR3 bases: TGCGCCAGCAGCCAAGATCGGGTCATCGGACTAGCAGGAACCGGGGAGCTGTTTTTT. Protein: CASSQDRVIGLAGTGELFF.